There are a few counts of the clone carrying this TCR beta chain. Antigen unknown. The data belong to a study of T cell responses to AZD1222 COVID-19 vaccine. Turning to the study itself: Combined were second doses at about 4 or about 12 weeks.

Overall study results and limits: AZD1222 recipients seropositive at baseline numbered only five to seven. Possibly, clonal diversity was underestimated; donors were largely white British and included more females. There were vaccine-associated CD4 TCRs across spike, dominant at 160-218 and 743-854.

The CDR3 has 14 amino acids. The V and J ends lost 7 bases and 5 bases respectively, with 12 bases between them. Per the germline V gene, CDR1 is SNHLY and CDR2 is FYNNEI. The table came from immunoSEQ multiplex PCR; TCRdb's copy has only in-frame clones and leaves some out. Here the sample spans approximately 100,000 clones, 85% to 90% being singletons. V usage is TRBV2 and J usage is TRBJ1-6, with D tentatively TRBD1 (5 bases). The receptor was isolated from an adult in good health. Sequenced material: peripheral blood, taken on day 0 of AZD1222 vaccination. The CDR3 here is CASTTQGNNSPLHF. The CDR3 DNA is TGTGCCAGCACGACCCAGGGAAATAATTCACCCCTCCACTTT.